This T cell receptor (beta chain) was sequenced in a study of CD8 T cells in ankylosing spondylitis. Study results and limitations: According to the report, clones linked to the disease were significantly enriched in matched synovial fluid samples taken from ankylosing spondylitis patients. In ankylosing spondylitis blood, a motif of roughly eight highly homologous TCR beta variants appeared characteristic. Disease-linked clones had a CD8+ phenotype and relatively low frequency in peripheral blood.

Quantitative 5'-RACE was performed with molecular barcodes, and it yielded the TCR beta libraries. From the 5' RACE reads, TCRdb called clonotypes with MiXCR, one entry per CDR3 protein. The repertoire includes 150,000 to 200,000 distinct CDR3 sequences, approximately 16% of them detected once, and roughly 8% sits in the top ten. Many counts were recorded for this clonotype. Its cognate antigen is unknown. Germline values: CDR1 KGHSH, CDR2 LQKENI. After removal of 1 base from V and 3 bases from J, the junction contained 3 bases not matched to a gene. The CDR3 loop spans 17 amino acids. The chain links TRBV18 to TRBJ2-1; 13 nucleotides agree with TRBD2. The sample consisted of blood, either unsorted or a sorted T cell fraction (not recorded which). This receptor was identified in a male donor with ankylosing spondylitis or in good health (not recorded which). CDR3 in amino acids: CASSPQGTSGDYNEQFF. As DNA, the CDR3 is TGTGCCAGCTCACCACAAGGGACTAGCGGGGACTACAATGAGCAGTTCTTC.